These 21 T cell receptor beta chains came from one sample sequenced in a study of response to subunit inactivated influenza vaccine. In TCRdb, the RT-PCR reads were re-called with MiXCR into one record per CDR3 protein. This table has 450,000 to 500,000 distinct CDR3 sequences, around 9.9% appearing once. The sample in question was PBMCs from blood, obtained roughly 46 days after vaccination. The source is a man aged 50 or older who received an inactivated influenza vaccine.

The chain employs TRBV5-1 and TRBJ2-1, with no clear D. V was pared by 4 bases and J by 0 bases, with 14 bases between. CDR3 length equals 16 residues. CDR1 and CDR2 from the germline V gene are SGHRS and YFSETQ. The CDR3 sequence is CASSTLSDRSYNEQFF. CDR3 sequence (DNA): TGCGCCAGCAGCACCTTGAGCGACCGCTCCTACAATGAGCAGTTCTTC.

CDR3 DNA sequence: TGTGCCAGCAGGATAGCGGCAGATACGCAGTATTTT. It codes for CASRIAADTQYF. The J gene is TRBJ2-3, the V gene TRBV12-3 or TRBV12-4; weak D call: TRBD2 (6 bases). Trimming pared 6 bases from V and 4 bases from J, leaving 8 bases between. This CDR3 spans 12 amino acids.

The chain is built from TRBV10-3 and TRBJ2-2, with D tentatively TRBD1 or TRBD2 (6 bases each). The CDR3 sequence is 19 residues long. Trimming shortened V by 0 bases and J by 6 bases, and 23 bases separated the two germline ends. Germline V gene sequence: CDR1 ENHRY, CDR2 SYGVKD. CDR3: CAISESVVDPGGPSGELFF. Written as DNA, the CDR3 is TGTGCCATCAGTGAGTCTGTGGTGGATCCTGGGGGGCCGTCCGGGGAGCTGTTTTTT.

Many counts were recorded for this clonotype. V gene TRBV10-3 combines with J gene TRBJ2-2; D gene unclear. The ends were cut back, 4 bases at V and 1 base at J, with 7 bases in the middle. The CDR3 is made up of 14 amino acids. Germline V gives CDR1 ENHRY, CDR2 SYGVKD. The CDR3 bases are TGTGCCATCAGTGTGGATTTGAACACCGGGGAGCTGTTTTTT. Its translation: CAISVDLNTGELFF.

This clonotype was seen a few times. The chain links TRBV11-2 to TRBJ2-7; D gene ambiguous. Trimming left V 1 base short and J 6 bases short, with 7 bases between. The CDR3 consists of 12 residues. The germline CDR1 and CDR2 sequences are SGHAT and FQNNGV. The CDR3 DNA is TGTGCCAGCAGCTTAGGTCCTCTCGAGCAGTACTTC. It is translated as CASSLGPLEQYF. Full variable domain (missing parts from reference TRBV11-2 and TRBJ2-7): EAGVAQSPRYKIIEKRQSVAFWCNPISGHATLYWYQQILGQGPKLLIQFQNNGVVDDSQLPKDRFSAERLKGVDSTLKIQPAKLEDSAVYLCASSLGPLEQYFGPGTRLTVT.

The J gene is TRBJ2-2, the V gene TRBV20-1, with D maybe TRBD1 (6 bases). The CDR3 totals 13 residues. V lost 6 bases and J 4 bases, leaving 12 bases between the germline ends. Germline V gene sequence: CDR1 DFQATT, CDR2 SNEGSKA (reference sequence). CDR3 sequence reads: CSAKTGPTGELFF. The CDR3 nucleotides are TGCAGTGCCAAAACAGGGCCCACCGGGGAGCTGTTTTTT.

In this sample, this clonotype turned up a few times. The junction differs from germline at one of its ends, possibly a read error. The J gene is TRBJ2-1, the V gene TRBV6-2 or TRBV6-3; 10 bases match TRBD2. CDR3 size: 15 residues. Germline loops: CDR1 MNHEY, CDR2 SVGEGT. CDR3: CASSYPSGSRDEHFF. CDR3 DNA sequence: TGTGCCAGCAGTTACCCTAGCGGGAGTAGAGATGAGCATTTCTTC.

This clonotype has a count of ten or more. The chain links TRBV29-1 to TRBJ1-2, with TRBD1 as a possible D gene (5 bases). Trimming took 2 bases from V and 4 from J, leaving 11 bases between them. The CDR3 length is 13 residues. Germline V lookup: CDR1 SQVTM, CDR2 ANQGSEA. For the CDR3, the DNA is TGCAGCGTTGAACTTCGGGGCGGCTATGGCTACACCTTC. Protein sequence: CSVELRGGYGYTF.

Many counts were recorded for this clonotype. The CDR3: CASSWGGGYTF. Here the CDR3 DNA reads TGTGCCAGCAGTTGGGGGGGTGGCTACACCTTC. This chain connects TRBV6-5 to TRBJ1-2; tentatively, D is TRBD1 (5 bases). V was clipped by 4 bases and J by 7 bases, with 7 bases between them. CDR3 length equals 11 residues. Germline V gene lookup returns CDR1 MNHEY and CDR2 SVGAGI.

This clonotype appeared once. The chain uses TRBV7-6 and TRBJ1-1, with no clear D. Germline lookup yields CDR1 SGHVS and CDR2 FNYEAQ. V was cut by 5 bases and J by 6 bases, with 16 bases left in between. CDR3 size: 14 residues. CDR3 bases: TGTGCCAGCAGCAACCAGGACGGTTCCTCTGAAGCTTTCTTT. The encoded protein is CASSNQDGSSEAFF.

This clonotype was seen a few times. The genes are TRBV11-1 and TRBJ2-1; possibly TRBD2 for D (5 bases). Germline V CDR1 and CDR2: SGHAT, FQDESV (reference sequence). Trimming removed 0 bases from V and 0 bases from J, with 18 bases in between. CDR3 length equals 19 residues. The DNA of the CDR3 is TGTGCCAGCAGCTTAGCGCCCATAGGTCGGGGAAGCTCCTACAATGAGCAGTTCTTC. Amino acids: CASSLAPIGRGSSYNEQFF.

This clonotype was observed a handful of times. The rearrangement uses TRBV5-1 and TRBJ2-5; D perhaps matches TRBD1 (6 bases). Trimming took off 4 bases at V and 5 bases at J, with 18 bases between the two ends. This CDR3 region has 15 residues. Germline-derived CDR1 and CDR2 are SGHRS and YFSETQ. CDR3: CASSPEPRTAETQYF. DNA of the CDR3: TGCGCCAGCAGCCCCGAACCCCGGACAGCGGAGACCCAGTACTTC. Looking up the rest from reference TRBV5-1 and TRBJ2-5 gives the full variable domain: KAGVTQTPRYLIKTRGQQVTLSCSPISGHRSVSWYQQTPGQGLQFLFEYFSETQRNKGNFPGRFSGRQFSNSRSEMNVSTLELGDSALYLCASSPEPRTAETQYFGPGTRLLVL.

This chain links TRBV4-3 with TRBJ2-2, with D perhaps TRBD2 (6 bases). Germline V CDR1 and CDR2: LGHNA, YSLEER. V was trimmed by 1 base and J by 7 bases, leaving 13 bases between them. The CDR3 totals 15 residues. The CDR3 reads CASSQGDSFSGELFF. CDR3 coding DNA: TGCGCCAGCAGCCAAGGGGACTCCTTTAGCGGGGAGCTGTTTTTT.

The CDR3 sequence is CASSLTGDEQFF. The CDR3 DNA is TGTGCCAGCAGTTTAACAGGGGATGAGCAGTTCTTC. V and J are TRBV12-3 or TRBV12-4 and TRBJ2-1; 7 positions agree with TRBD1. The CDR3 is 12 residues long. Trimming took 2 bases from V and 8 from J; bases not matched to a gene: 0.

This clonotype was observed a handful of times. This sequence joins TRBV29-1 and TRBJ2-1; maybe TRBD2 (6 bases). The CDR3 is 13 amino acids. Germline CDR1 reads SQVTM; CDR2 reads ANQGSEA. The V gene lost 4 bases and the J gene lost 9 bases, with 16 bases spanning the gap. CDR3 in DNA: TGCAGCGTTGTTATAGGACTAAGGGGTGAGCAGTTCTTC. Its protein is CSVVIGLRGEQFF.

In this sample, this clonotype turned up a few times. This sequence joins TRBV5-1 and TRBJ2-7, with 7 bases that match TRBD1. The trim removed 5 bases at V and 7 bases at J, leaving 12 bases unmatched. The CDR3 has 14 residues. The germline gives CDR1 SGHRS, CDR2 YFSETQ. The CDR3 spells CASRGGAASDEQYF. The CDR3 DNA reads as TGCGCCAGCAGAGGGGGCGCAGCTTCGGATGAGCAGTACTTC.

This chain joins TRBV12-5 and TRBJ1-1; 7 bases fit TRBD1. With V trimmed by 2 bases and J by 7 bases, 16 bases remained unmatched. This CDR3 comprises 17 residues. The germline V gene has CDR1 LGHNT and CDR2 FRNRAP. The CDR3 loop is CASGLPIPTGVLYEAFF. CDR3 nucleotide sequence: TGTGCTAGTGGTTTGCCTATCCCAACAGGGGTACTATATGAAGCTTTCTTT.

V usage is TRBV6-2 or TRBV6-3 and J usage is TRBJ2-5; D might be TRBD1 (7 bases). The CDR3 totals 14 residues. V lost 6 bases and J lost 5, with 16 bases in between. CDR1 and CDR2 from the germline V gene are MNHEY and SVGEGT. CDR3: CASSRQGGGETQYF. The CDR3, as DNA: TGTGCCAGCAGCCGACAGGGAGGAGGGGAGACCCAGTACTTC.

This clonotype was picked up a small number of times. This chain connects TRBV5-1 to TRBJ1-6; tentative D call: TRBD1 (5 bases). Germline V gene lookup returns CDR1 SGHRS and CDR2 YFSETQ. V was clipped by 0 bases and J by 9 bases, with 16 bases between them. The CDR3 extends over 16 amino acids. The DNA for the CDR3 is TGCGCCAGCAGCTTGGGTTCAGGGTCGCTTTTTTCACCCCTCCACTTT. This translates into CASSLGSGSLFSPLHF.

This chain joins TRBV9 and TRBJ2-1; D assignment may be TRBD1 or TRBD2 (5 bases each). The CDR3 consists of 13 residues. The V end was cut by 0 bases, the J end by 8 bases, with 9 bases between. CDR1 is SGDLS and CDR2 is YYNGEE in the germline V gene. The CDR3 region has the DNA TGTGCCAGCAGCGTAGCGAGGGACGATGAGCAGTTCTTC. This codes for CASSVARDDEQFF.

The table lists this clonotype with a few counts. This chain joins TRBV11-2 and TRBJ1-5; tentatively, D is TRBD1 (6 bases). V dropped 10 bases and J dropped 3 bases, with 13 bases sitting between them. CDR1 is SGHAT, CDR2 FQNNGV, per germline. The CDR3 loop spans 13 amino acids. The CDR3 is CANRGAFNQPQHF. The CDR3 coding sequence is TGTGCCAACCGGGGGGCCTTCAATCAGCCCCAGCATTTT.